These 14 T cell receptor beta chains were sequenced from one sample in a study of T cells in localized non-small cell lung cancer. The repertoire was sequenced with immunoSEQ multiplex PCR; TCRdb's copy has only in-frame clones and lacks some. The data hold about 41,000 clones, with approximately 90% observed a single time. The sequencing used peripheral blood, collected before any cancer treatment. Receptor source: a woman aged 18-49 years with stage III lung adenocarcinoma.

The count of this clone is one. The chain is built from TRBV6-6 and TRBJ2-1; D unresolved. The CDR3 has 12 residues. V shed 6 bases and J shed 8 bases, with 11 bases lying between them. Germline values: CDR1 MNHNY, CDR2 SVGAGI (reference sequence). The CDR3 coding sequence is TGTGCCAGCAGGCTCGGACGGGATGAGCAGTTCTTC. This translates into CASRLGRDEQFF.

V gene TRBV2 combines with J gene TRBJ2-5; D is unclear. The CDR3 length is 12 residues. Trimming took off 4 bases at V and 4 bases at J, with 7 bases between the two ends. Germline V CDR1 and CDR2: SNHLY, FYNNEI. The CDR3 DNA is TGTGCCAGCAGTGGGACCCGAGAGACCCAGTACTTC. Translated: CASSGTRETQYF.

The rearrangement links TRBV7-2 to TRBJ1-2; D perhaps matches TRBD1 (5 bases). V was cut by 5 bases and J by 8 bases, with 24 bases left in between. Germline CDR1 is SGHTA and CDR2 is FQGNSA. This CDR3 has 16 residues. CDR3 nucleotides: TGTGCCAGCAGCCTAGGGCGGGGCCACCAGTATCAGGGCTACACCTTC. Translating gives CASSLGRGHQYQGYTF.

The chain couples TRBV19 to TRBJ2-7, with 7 nucleotides matching TRBD1. This CDR3 is built from 14 residues. The junction had 7 bases not matched to a gene; V was cut back by 5 bases and J by 3 bases. Germline CDR1 is LNHDA and CDR2 is SQIVND (reference sequence). The CDR3: CASSAGTDNYEQYF. DNA of the CDR3: TGTGCCAGTAGTGCCGGGACAGATAACTACGAGCAGTACTTC.

V gene TRBV23-1 combines with J gene TRBJ2-1, with 7 bases identical to TRBD1. TRBV23-1 is flagged as an ORF with uncertain function. The CDR3 loop spans 14 amino acids. With 6 bases clipped from V and 7 bases from J, the junction kept 9 bases outside the gene matches. CDR3 residues: CASRTGRRGNEQFF. For the CDR3, the DNA is TGCGCCAGCAGGACAGGGCGAAGGGGAAATGAGCAGTTCTTC.

This chain connects TRBV7-9 to TRBJ2-1; TRBD1 might be the D (5 bases). This CDR3 region has 18 residues. Trimming shortened V by 5 bases and J by 0 bases, and 20 bases separated the two germline ends. CDR1 and CDR2 from the germline V gene are SEHNR and FQNEAQ (reference sequence). The CDR3 spells CASSPFPRDRSSYNEQFF. The CDR3 DNA follows: TGTGCCAGCAGCCCCTTCCCGCGAGACAGAAGCTCCTACAATGAGCAGTTCTTC.

This clone turned up a few times. J is TRBJ2-6 and V is TRBV6-5; D is unresolved. Germline assignment: CDR1 MNHEY and CDR2 SVGAGI. Deletions cut 6 bases from V and 0 bases from J, with 6 bases between. This CDR3 region has 14 residues. The CDR3 loop is CASSPFSGANVLTF. The CDR3 nucleotides are TGTGCCAGCAGCCCATTCTCTGGGGCCAACGTCCTGACTTTC.

The V gene is TRBV6-1, the J gene TRBJ2-3; D gene ambiguous. Germline V gene sequence: CDR1 MNHNS, CDR2 SASEGT. The CDR3 consists of 12 residues. V was trimmed by 2 bases and J by 2 bases, leaving 2 bases between them. CDR3 region: CASSEPTDTQYF. The CDR3 DNA follows: TGTGCCAGCAGTGAACCCACAGATACGCAGTATTTT.

V gene TRBV19 combines with J gene TRBJ2-3; perhaps TRBD2 as D (6 bases). V was cut by 6 bases and J by 2 bases, with 18 bases left in between. CDR1 is LNHDA, CDR2 SQIVND, per germline (reference sequence). The CDR3 extends over 16 amino acids. CDR3 amino acids: CASSPRGARHTDTQYF. CDR3 in DNA: TGTGCCAGTAGCCCTCGCGGGGCCCGCCACACAGATACGCAGTATTTT. Supplemented by reference TRBV19 and TRBJ2-3, the full variable domain reads DGGITQSPKYLFRKEGQNVTLSCEQNLNHDAMYWYRQDPGQGLRLIYYSQIVNDFQKGDIAEGYSVSREKKESFPLTVTSAQKNPTAFYLCASSPRGARHTDTQYFGPGTRLTVL.

The chain links TRBV21-1 to TRBJ2-5. TRBV21-1 has pseudogene status. The CDR3 extends over 9 amino acids. CDR3 sequence: CASSVTQYF. Written as DNA, the CDR3 is TGTGCCAGCAGCGTTACCCAGTACTTC.

This clone was observed a few times. J is TRBJ1-1 and V is TRBV21-1; TRBD1, the D gene given by the table, was not confirmed from the DNA. TRBV21-1 is a pseudogene locus. The CDR3 totals 16 residues. The CDR3 loop is CASSKGLTGENTEAFF. The CDR3, as DNA: TGTGCCAGCAGCAAAGGGCTGACAGGGGAGAACACTGAAGCTTTCTTT.

This clone came up once. V gene TRBV2 combines with J gene TRBJ2-5; the D is unclear. The CDR3 runs to 13 residues. The V gene's germline CDR1 is SNHLY and CDR2 FYNNEI. V lost 7 bases and J lost 2, with 11 bases in between. This chain's CDR3 is CASIWTTQETQYF. The CDR3 region has the DNA TGTGCCAGCATCTGGACCACTCAAGAGACCCAGTACTTC. Drawing the rest from reference TRBV2 and TRBJ2-5, the complete variable domain is EPEVTQTPSHQVTQMGQEVILRCVPISNHLYFYWYRQILGQKVEFLVSFYNNEISEKSEIFDDQFSVERPDGSNFTLKIRSTKLEDSAMYFCASIWTTQETQYFGPGTRLLVL.

The CDR3: CASSMNHRGRETGEQYF. In DNA form, the CDR3 reads TGTGCCAGTAGTATGAACCATCGGGGAAGGGAGACGGGCGAGCAGTACTTC. The rearrangement joins TRBV19 to TRBJ2-7; tentative D call: TRBD2 (5 bases). Germline V lookup: CDR1 LNHDA, CDR2 SQIVND (reference sequence). This CDR3 comprises 17 residues. V was shortened by 3 bases and J by 6 bases, with 24 bases between the two germline ends.

This chain links TRBV4-1 with TRBJ1-2; 7 bases are shared with TRBD1. The germline CDR1 and CDR2 sequences are MGHRA and YSYEKL. The length of the CDR3 is 15 residues. Trimming cost V 2 bases and J 0 bases; bases outside gene matches: 3. The CDR3 loop reads CASSQRDSPNYGYTF. The CDR3 DNA reads TGCGCCAGCAGCCAAAGGGACAGTCCTAACTATGGCTACACCTTC.